These 32 T cell receptor beta chains were sequenced from one sample in a study of T cells after yellow fever vaccination. In TCRdb, the 5' RACE reads were re-called with MiXCR into one record per CDR3 protein. The table records some 160,000 distinct CDR3 sequences, roughly 8.8% of them present only once. Sequencing was performed on CD8+ T cells sorted from PBMCs, taken 45 days after the yellow fever booster vaccination. These TCRs come from a man aged 18 to 29 who received the YFV17D yellow fever vaccine.

The chain recombines TRBV4-3 with TRBJ2-5, with 13 bases fitting TRBD2. This CDR3 is 16 amino acids long. Looked up from germline, CDR1 is LGHNA and CDR2 is YSLEER. Germline trimming cut 1 base from V and 5 bases from J; bases unmatched to any gene: 4. This CDR3 reads CASSQGLAGGSETQYF. For the CDR3, the DNA is TGCGCCAGCAGCCAAGGACTAGCGGGGGGATCGGAGACCCAGTACTTC.

CDR3 in amino acids: CSYPPPDREETQYF. Here the CDR3 DNA reads TGCAGCTATCCACCTCCTGACAGGGAAGAGACCCAGTACTTC. The chain links TRBV29-1 to TRBJ2-5, with 7 positions matching TRBD1. V was pared by 8 bases and J by 3 bases, with 12 bases of the junction left unmatched. CDR1 is SQVTM, CDR2 ANQGSEA, per germline. The CDR3 loop spans 14 amino acids.

This clonotype was counted only a few times. The genes are TRBV7-9 and TRBJ2-5, with D possibly TRBD1 on 5 matching bases. Trimming took 6 bases from V and 5 from J, leaving 13 bases between them. There are 13 residues in the CDR3. Germline-derived CDR1 and CDR2 are SEHNR and FQNEAQ (reference sequence). The CDR3 region is CASSTGVRETQYF. The CDR3 DNA is TGTGCCAGCAGTACAGGAGTCCGGGAGACCCAGTACTTC.

This clonotype was detected a few times. This chain links TRBV29-1 with TRBJ1-1; possible D gene TRBD1, 6 bases. CDR1 and CDR2 (germline): SQVTM, ANQGSEA. The CDR3 extends over 13 amino acids. V shed 7 bases and J shed 1 base, with 13 bases lying between them. The CDR3 DNA sequence: TGCAGCGCTCGGGGGGGCCAGAACACTGAAGCTTTCTTT. It specifies CSARGGQNTEAFF.

Regarding this clonotype: At one end, the junction sequence differs from germline, possibly due to a read error. This chain links TRBV12-3 or TRBV12-4 with TRBJ2-3, with 8 positions matching TRBD1. CDR3 length equals 14 residues. Here the CDR3 reads CASSLLPGQEGEIF. Here the CDR3 DNA reads TGTGCCAGCAGCCTGCTCCCGGGACAGGAAGGGGAGATTTTT.

This clonotype has at least ten counts. The genes are TRBV7-2 and TRBJ2-1; D may correspond to TRBD1 or TRBD2 (6 bases each). The CDR3 length is 17 residues. V was shortened by 1 base and J by 2 bases, with 15 bases between the two germline ends. CDR1 is SGHTA, CDR2 FQGNSA, per germline. CDR3 sequence (DNA): TGTGCCAGCAGCTTAGTTGGAGGGGGAGATGCCTACAATGAGCAGTTCTTC. Protein: CASSLVGGGDAYNEQFF. Complete variable domain (other parts from reference TRBV7-2 and TRBJ2-1): GAGVSQSPSNKVTEKGKDVELRCDPISGHTALYWYRQSLGQGLEFLIYFQGNSAPDKSGLPSDRFSAERTGGSVSTLTIQRTQQEDSAVYLCASSLVGGGDAYNEQFFGPGTRLTVL.

The J gene is TRBJ2-3, the V gene TRBV7-2; D tentatively fits TRBD1 or TRBD2 (5 bases each). Trimming stripped 5 bases from V and 9 bases from J, with 9 bases between. Germline loops: CDR1 SGHTA, CDR2 FQGNSA. This CDR3 region has 11 residues. CDR3 sequence: CASSLGTTQYF. The CDR3, as DNA: TGTGCCAGCAGCCTCGGGACCACGCAGTATTTT.

This clonotype turned up a few times. The gene calls are TRBV10-3 and TRBJ2-3, with D unclear. The length of the CDR3 is 14 residues. Trimming took 8 bases from V and 2 from J, leaving 14 bases between them. Germline values: CDR1 ENHRY, CDR2 SYGVKD. The chain's CDR3 is CAIEARNSTDTQYF. In DNA form, the CDR3 reads TGTGCCATCGAGGCTCGAAATTCCACAGATACGCAGTATTTT.

The rearrangement links TRBV20-1 to TRBJ1-2; TRBD1 matches at 10 bases. J gave up 7 bases and V 2 bases, and 10 bases lay outside the gene matches. The length of the CDR3 is 15 residues. The germline V gene encodes CDR1 DFQATT and CDR2 SNEGSKA (reference sequence). CDR3 sequence (DNA): TGCAGTGCTAGACACCCCCGGGACAGGGGAGGTGGCTACACCTTC. It encodes CSARHPRDRGGGYTF.

The rearrangement uses TRBV5-6 and TRBJ2-2; 8 bases are a match to TRBD1. The J segment lost 6 bases and the V segment lost 4 bases, leaving 5 bases of the junction unmatched. Germline loops: CDR1 SGHDT, CDR2 YYEEEE. The CDR3 totals 14 residues. CDR3 bases: TGTGCCAGCAGCCCCGGACAGGGTCCCGGGGAGCTGTTTTTT. This encodes CASSPGQGPGELFF. The full variable domain, in which reference TRBV5-6 and TRBJ2-2 provide the parts outside the CDR3, is DAGVTQSPTHLIKTRGQQVTLRCSPKSGHDTVSWYQQALGQGPQFIFQYYEEEERQRGNFPDRFSGHQFPNYSSELNVNALLLGDSALYLCASSPGQGPGELFFGEGSRLTVL.

The CDR3 region is CASKLMGDYQPQHF. The CDR3 DNA sequence: TGTGCCAGCAAACTGATGGGGGACTATCAGCCCCAGCATTTT. The chain uses TRBV6-6 and TRBJ1-5; D is perhaps TRBD1 (5 bases). The germline V gene encodes CDR1 MNHNY and CDR2 SVGAGI (reference sequence). Trimming pared 7 bases from V and 5 bases from J, leaving 15 bases between. CDR3 length: 14 amino acids.

The chain combines TRBV7-2 with TRBJ2-7; D unresolved. The CDR3 consists of 15 residues. Germline CDR1 is SGHTA and CDR2 is FQGNSA. Trimming took 3 bases from V and 0 from J, leaving 12 bases between them. The CDR3 spells CASSFSRIGSYEQYF. The CDR3 nucleotides are TGTGCCAGCAGCTTTTCCAGGATTGGCTCCTACGAGCAGTACTTC.

This clonotype was seen a handful of times. The chain has TRBV6-1 and TRBJ2-1; 9 nucleotides align to TRBD1. J gave up 4 bases and V 6 bases, and 1 base lay outside the gene matches. In germline, CDR1 is MNHNS, CDR2 SASEGT. CDR3 length: 13 residues. For the CDR3, the DNA is TGTGCCAGCAGAGGACAGGGGTACAATGAGCAGTTCTTC. Residues: CASRGQGYNEQFF.

This clonotype was recorded a few times. This chain links TRBV5-1 with TRBJ2-1, with 9 positions matching TRBD2. The CDR3 has 16 amino acids. Germline V lookup: CDR1 SGHRS, CDR2 YFSETQ. The V segment lost 0 bases and the J segment 4 bases; nucleotides outside the gene matches: 5. The CDR3 nucleotides are TGCGCCAGCAGCTTGGAAGCGGGGGGATTTTACAATGAGCAGTTCTTC. It yields the protein CASSLEAGGFYNEQFF.

The rearrangement links TRBV27 to TRBJ1-4; possible D gene TRBD1, 6 bases. Germline V lookup: CDR1 MNHEY, CDR2 SMNVEV (reference sequence). This CDR3 spans 16 amino acids. Trimming left V 6 bases short and J 3 bases short, with 17 bases between. CDR3 in amino acids: CASSPVPGQSNEKLFF. The CDR3 region has the DNA TGTGCCAGCAGCCCAGTCCCCGGACAGTCTAATGAAAAACTGTTTTTT.

The rearrangement joins TRBV11-2 to TRBJ2-3; D is possibly TRBD1 or TRBD2 (5 bases each). The V gene lost 5 bases and the J gene lost 6 bases, with 21 bases spanning the gap. This CDR3 region has 16 residues. Germline CDR1 and CDR2: SGHAT and FQNNGV. The CDR3 here is CASSSTGARKFDTQYF. CDR3 nucleotides: TGTGCCAGCAGCAGCACCGGGGCTCGAAAGTTTGATACGCAGTATTTT.

This sequence joins TRBV7-2 and TRBJ1-1; D is unresolved. Trimming pared 5 bases from V and 0 bases from J, leaving 19 bases between. CDR3 size: 17 residues. Looked up from germline, CDR1 is SGHTA and CDR2 is FQGNSA. CDR3 amino acids: CASSLPGEGPMNTEAFF. As DNA, the CDR3 is TGTGCCAGCAGCCTACCCGGTGAAGGCCCGATGAACACTGAAGCTTTCTTT.

This clonotype was counted only a few times. The chain carries TRBV6-2 or TRBV6-3 and TRBJ2-7; 10 positions agree with TRBD1. Trimming took 2 bases from V and 1 from J; bases not matched to a gene: 8. CDR3 size: 17 residues. Germline V CDR1 and CDR2: MNHEY, SVGEGT. The CDR3 DNA follows: TGTGCCAGCAGTTACAACCGGGGGACAGGGGATTCCTACGAGCAGTACTTC. It specifies CASSYNRGTGDSYEQYF.

This clonotype was recorded many times. The J gene is TRBJ2-2, the V gene TRBV27; D remains unclear. Looked up from germline, CDR1 is MNHEY and CDR2 is SMNVEV (reference sequence). V gave up 8 bases and J gave up 4 bases, with 11 bases separating them. The CDR3 is made up of 13 amino acids. CDR3 DNA: TGTGCCAGCGGGCTTCTCTCCACCGGGGAGCTGTTTTTT. It encodes CASGLLSTGELFF.

The chain joins TRBV10-2 to TRBJ2-6, with TRBD2 identical over 7 bases. Germline V gene sequence: CDR1 WSHSY, CDR2 SAAADI. After removal of 7 bases from V and 1 base from J, the junction contained 10 bases not matched to a gene. CDR3 length: 17 amino acids. The CDR3 is CASTPGRAASGANVLTF. For the CDR3, the DNA is TGCGCCAGCACGCCGGGGAGGGCAGCTTCTGGGGCCAACGTCCTGACTTTC.

The chain combines TRBV7-6 with TRBJ2-4, with D unclear. The CDR3 has 15 residues. Trimming removed 1 base at V and 2 bases at J, with 9 bases between. Germline values: CDR1 SGHVS, CDR2 FNYEAQ. CDR3 nucleotides: TGTGCCAGCAGCTTAGATATGTCGCCCAAAAACATTCAGTACTTC. Its translation: CASSLDMSPKNIQYF.

This clonotype was found many times. The rearrangement joins TRBV12-3 or TRBV12-4 to TRBJ2-1; 9 positions agree with TRBD2. Trimming cost V 5 bases and J 6 bases; bases outside gene matches: 8. The CDR3 runs to 15 residues. The CDR3 DNA follows: TGTGCCAGCAGTGACATAAGCGGGGGGACCAATGAGCAGTTCTTC. Encoded protein: CASSDISGGTNEQFF.

This clonotype was picked up a small number of times. The chain links TRBV5-1 to TRBJ1-1, with a tentative D call TRBD1 (6 bases). Germline CDR1 is SGHRS and CDR2 is YFSETQ. The V end was cut by 3 bases, the J end by 1 base, with 13 bases between. The CDR3 totals 15 residues. In DNA form, the CDR3 reads TGCGCCAGCAGCTCCTACAGGGTGGGGAACACTGAAGCTTTCTTT. Its protein product is CASSSYRVGNTEAFF.

The V gene is TRBV28, the J gene TRBJ2-1, with 10 bases aligning to TRBD1. The V gene's germline CDR1 is MDHEN and CDR2 SYDVKM. The CDR3 has 14 residues. V gave up 5 bases and J gave up 8 bases; unmatched junction bases: 6. CDR3 sequence (DNA): TGTGCCAGCAGTGTCGATGGACAGGGGGATGAGCAGTTCTTC. Residues: CASSVDGQGDEQFF. The full variable domain, in which reference TRBV28 and TRBJ2-1 provide the parts outside the CDR3, is DVKVTQSSRYLVKRTGEKVFLECVQDMDHENMFWYRQDPGLGLRLIYFSYDVKMKEKGDIPEGYSVSREKKERFSLILESASTNQTSMYLCASSVDGQGDEQFFGPGTRLTVL.

In this sample, this clonotype turned up a few times. The chain carries TRBV15 and TRBJ2-1; 9 bases fit TRBD2. The trim removed 0 bases at V and 6 bases at J, leaving 9 bases unmatched. This CDR3 has 17 amino acids. CDR1 is LNHNV, CDR2 YYDKDF, per germline (reference sequence). DNA for the CDR3: TGTGCCACCAGCAGAGATATTGGCGGGGGGGCCTTCAATGAGCAGTTCTTC. Amino acids: CATSRDIGGGAFNEQFF.

This clonotype has just a few counts. V and J are TRBV19 and TRBJ1-2; D gene uncertain. Trimming took off 0 bases at V and 0 bases at J, with 11 bases between the two ends. The CDR3 covers 16 residues. Germline values: CDR1 LNHDA, CDR2 SQIVND (reference sequence). In DNA form, the CDR3 reads TGTGCCAGTAGTATAGATCCCGCAGGCTCTAACTATGGCTACACCTTC. It is translated as CASSIDPAGSNYGYTF.

The J gene is TRBJ2-3, the V gene TRBV3-1, with unresolved D. V dropped 0 bases and J dropped 2 bases, with 9 bases sitting between them. Germline V CDR1 and CDR2: LGHDT, YNNKEL (reference sequence). The CDR3 contains 15 residues. CDR3 bases: TGTGCCAGCAGCCAAGATACATTCTCCACAGATACGCAGTATTTT. Its translation: CASSQDTFSTDTQYF.

The gene calls are TRBV24-1 and TRBJ2-3, with D tentatively TRBD1 or TRBD2 (5 bases each). V was clipped by 3 bases and J by 6 bases, with 18 bases between them. Per germline, CDR1 KGHDR and CDR2 SFDVKD. The CDR3 has 16 residues. The chain's CDR3 is CATSDVIGDPWDTQYF. DNA for the CDR3: TGTGCCACCAGTGATGTCATCGGGGACCCCTGGGATACGCAGTATTTT.

This chain uses TRBV12-3 or TRBV12-4 with TRBJ2-2, with 8 nucleotides matching TRBD1. V shed 6 bases and J 2 bases; nucleotides not matched to a gene: 14. The CDR3 is 18 amino acids. The CDR3 is CASRPNRGRSFNTGELFF. The DNA of the CDR3 is TGTGCCAGCAGACCTAACAGGGGGAGATCATTTAACACCGGGGAGCTGTTTTTT.

The chain joins TRBV20-1 to TRBJ2-7, with D perhaps TRBD1 (5 bases). The V gene lost 0 bases and the J gene lost 5 bases, with 11 bases spanning the gap. The length of the CDR3 is 13 residues. Germline V gene lookup returns CDR1 DFQATT and CDR2 SNEGSKA (reference sequence). The CDR3 loop reads CSARDTRDNEQYF. CDR3 nucleotides: TGCAGTGCTAGAGATACCAGGGATAACGAGCAGTACTTC.

The chain is built from TRBV29-1 and TRBJ1-1; 8 bases are shared with TRBD1. This CDR3 has 10 amino acids. The trim removed 6 bases at V and 10 bases at J, leaving 4 bases unmatched. Germline lookup yields CDR1 SQVTM and CDR2 ANQGSEA. This chain's CDR3 is CSVQGASAFF. The CDR3 bases are TGCAGCGTCCAGGGGGCATCAGCTTTCTTT.

The sample holds many counts of this clonotype. V and J are TRBV4-1 and TRBJ1-1, with D hard to call. This CDR3 has 13 residues. Germline CDR1 MGHRA, CDR2 YSYEKL. V gave up 0 bases and J gave up 6 bases, with 8 bases separating them. The CDR3 coding sequence is TGCGCCAGCAGCCAAGATCTTGGGGCTGAAGCTTTCTTT. Its protein product is CASSQDLGAEAFF.